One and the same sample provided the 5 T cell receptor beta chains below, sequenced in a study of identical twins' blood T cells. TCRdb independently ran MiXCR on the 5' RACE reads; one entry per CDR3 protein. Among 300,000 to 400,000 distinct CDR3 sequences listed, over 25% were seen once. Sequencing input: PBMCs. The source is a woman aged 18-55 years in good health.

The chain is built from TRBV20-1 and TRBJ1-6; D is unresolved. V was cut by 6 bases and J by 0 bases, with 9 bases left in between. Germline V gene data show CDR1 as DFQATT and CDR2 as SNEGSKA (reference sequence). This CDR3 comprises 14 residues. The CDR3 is CSAAESSYNSPLHF. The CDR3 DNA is TGCAGTGCCGCAGAAAGCTCCTATAATTCACCCCTCCACTTT.

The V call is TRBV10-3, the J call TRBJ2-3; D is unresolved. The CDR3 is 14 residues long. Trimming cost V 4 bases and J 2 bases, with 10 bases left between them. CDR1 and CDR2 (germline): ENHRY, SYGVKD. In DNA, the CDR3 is TGTGCCATCAGTGTAAACGGATACACAGATACGCAGTATTTT. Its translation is CAISVNGYTDTQYF.

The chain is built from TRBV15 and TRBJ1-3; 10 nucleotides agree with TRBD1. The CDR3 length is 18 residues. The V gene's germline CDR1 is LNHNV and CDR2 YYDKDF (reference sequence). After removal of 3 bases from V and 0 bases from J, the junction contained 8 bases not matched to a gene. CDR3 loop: CATSRMGQGYDSGNTIYF. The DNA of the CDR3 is TGTGCCACCAGCAGGATGGGACAGGGGTACGACTCTGGAAACACCATATATTTT.

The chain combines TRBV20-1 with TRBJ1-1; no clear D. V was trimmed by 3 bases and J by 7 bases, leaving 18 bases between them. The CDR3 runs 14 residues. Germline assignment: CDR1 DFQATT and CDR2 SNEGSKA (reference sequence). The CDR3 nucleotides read TGCAGTGCTAGGGACCAGAGCACCCGGGTTGAAGCTTTCTTT. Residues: CSARDQSTRVEAFF.

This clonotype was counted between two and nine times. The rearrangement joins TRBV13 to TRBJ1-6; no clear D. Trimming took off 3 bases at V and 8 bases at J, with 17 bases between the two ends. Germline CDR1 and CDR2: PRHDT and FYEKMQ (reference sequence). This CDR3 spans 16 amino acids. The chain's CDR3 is CASSFHDSAVDSPLHF. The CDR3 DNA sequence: TGTGCCAGCAGCTTTCATGACTCCGCGGTCGATTCACCCCTCCACTTT.